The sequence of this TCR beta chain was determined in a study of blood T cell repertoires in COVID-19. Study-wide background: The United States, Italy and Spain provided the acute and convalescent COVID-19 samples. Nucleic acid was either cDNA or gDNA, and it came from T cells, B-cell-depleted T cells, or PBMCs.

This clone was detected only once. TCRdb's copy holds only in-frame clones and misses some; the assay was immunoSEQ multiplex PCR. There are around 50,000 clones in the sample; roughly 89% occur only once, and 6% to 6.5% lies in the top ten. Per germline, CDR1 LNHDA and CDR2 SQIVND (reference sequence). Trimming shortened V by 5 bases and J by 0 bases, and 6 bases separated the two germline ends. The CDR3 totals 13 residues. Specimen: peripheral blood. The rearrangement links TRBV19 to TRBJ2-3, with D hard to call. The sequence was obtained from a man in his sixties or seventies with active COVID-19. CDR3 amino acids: CASSYLSTDTQYF. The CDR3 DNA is TGTGCCAGTAGTTACTTAAGCACAGATACGCAGTATTTT.